This T cell receptor beta chain was recovered during a study of human T cells and chemical hapten exposure. This clonotype occurred many times. Its specificity is not known. Time point here: patch test 3, about 24 weeks after DPC sensitization. Documented treatment: therapeutic diphenylcyclopropenone sensitization with weekly scalp DPC. The study's findings and limits: Versus controls, expanded TCRs had significantly more large CDR3 similarity clusters. All donors were alopecia patients, so their immunity may differ from that of healthy people.

Individual cDNA molecules had unique molecular identifiers attached to them by the library. TCRdb called the RACE reads again in MiXCR, with one record for every CDR3 protein. The sample records tens of thousands of distinct CDR3 sequences, about a tenth being singletons. Per germline, CDR1 LGHNA and CDR2 YSLEER. The CDR3 is made up of 15 amino acids. Trimming stripped 0 bases from V and 6 bases from J, with 11 bases between. This clonotype originated in a woman in her forties or fifties with alopecia areata. Some clones in this sample may be carry-over from other donors' samples. The chain combines TRBV4-3 with TRBJ2-2; D is ambiguous. The sample here was whole blood, taken in connection with sensitization to the hapten diphenylcyclopropenone (DPC). The CDR3 DNA reads as TGCGCCAGCAGCCAAGATGTTGCCGTCCCCGGGGAGCTGTTTTTT. It yields the protein CASSQDVAVPGELFF.